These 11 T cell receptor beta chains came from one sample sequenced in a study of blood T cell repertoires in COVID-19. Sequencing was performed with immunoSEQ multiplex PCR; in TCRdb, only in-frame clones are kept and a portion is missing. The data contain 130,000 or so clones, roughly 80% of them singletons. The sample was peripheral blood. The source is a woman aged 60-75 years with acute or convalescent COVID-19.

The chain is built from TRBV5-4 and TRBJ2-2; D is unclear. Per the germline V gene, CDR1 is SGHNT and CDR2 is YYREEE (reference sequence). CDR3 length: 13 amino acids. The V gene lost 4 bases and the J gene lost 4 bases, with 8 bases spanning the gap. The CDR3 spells CASSPISTGELFF. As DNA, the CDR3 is TGTGCCAGCAGCCCTATATCCACCGGGGAGCTGTTTTTT.

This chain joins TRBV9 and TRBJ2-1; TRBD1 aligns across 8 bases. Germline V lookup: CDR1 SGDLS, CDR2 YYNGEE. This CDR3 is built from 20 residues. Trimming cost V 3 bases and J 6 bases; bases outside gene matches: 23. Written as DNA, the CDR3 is TGTGCCAGCAGCGCCAGTATAAACGCGGACAGGGAGAAGCGGCCCAATGAGCAGTTCTTC. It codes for CASSASINADREKRPNEQFF.

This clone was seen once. This CDR3 is CASSPQEGNIQYF. The CDR3 DNA follows: TGTGCCAGCAGCCCACAAGAGGGAAACATTCAGTACTTC. The chain uses TRBV11-1 and TRBJ2-4; a weak D match, TRBD2 (5 bases). The V gene lost 5 bases and the J gene lost 6 bases, with 11 bases spanning the gap. Germline CDR1 and CDR2: SGHAT and FQDESV (reference sequence). This CDR3 comprises 13 residues.

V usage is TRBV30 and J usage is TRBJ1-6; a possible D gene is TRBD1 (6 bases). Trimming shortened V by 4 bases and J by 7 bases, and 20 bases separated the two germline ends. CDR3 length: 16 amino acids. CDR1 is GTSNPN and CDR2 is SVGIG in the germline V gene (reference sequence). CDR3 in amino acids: CAWKVWLEQGNSPLHF. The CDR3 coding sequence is TGTGCCTGGAAAGTTTGGCTAGAACAGGGCAATTCACCCCTCCACTTT.

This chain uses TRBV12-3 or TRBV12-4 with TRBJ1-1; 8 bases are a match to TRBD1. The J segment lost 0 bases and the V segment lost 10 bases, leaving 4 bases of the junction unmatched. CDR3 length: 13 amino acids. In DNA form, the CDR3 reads TGTGCCACTTCGACAGGGGTGAACACTGAAGCTTTCTTT. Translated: CATSTGVNTEAFF.

The CDR3 DNA reads TGTGCCATCAGTGAGTCGGGGGGGAGGACTGAAGCTTTCTTT. Amino acids: CAISESGGRTEAFF. The J gene is TRBJ1-1, the V gene TRBV10-3; possible D gene TRBD1, 5 bases. The CDR3 has 14 amino acids. Trimming shortened V by 0 bases and J by 5 bases, and 10 bases separated the two germline ends. CDR1 is ENHRY and CDR2 is SYGVKD in the germline V gene.

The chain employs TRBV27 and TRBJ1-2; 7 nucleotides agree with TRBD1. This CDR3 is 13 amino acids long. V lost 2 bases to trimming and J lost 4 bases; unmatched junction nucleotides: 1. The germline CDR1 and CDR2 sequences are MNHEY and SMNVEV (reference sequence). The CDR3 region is CASSLNRGYGYTF. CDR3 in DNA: TGTGCCAGCAGTTTAAACAGGGGCTATGGCTACACCTTC.

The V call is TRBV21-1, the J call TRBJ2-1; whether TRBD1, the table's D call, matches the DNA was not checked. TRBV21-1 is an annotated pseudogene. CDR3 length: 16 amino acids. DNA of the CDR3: TGTGCCAGCAGCAAAGTACCGGGACAGGTAGGCAATGAGCAGTTCTTC. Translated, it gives CASSKVPGQVGNEQFF.

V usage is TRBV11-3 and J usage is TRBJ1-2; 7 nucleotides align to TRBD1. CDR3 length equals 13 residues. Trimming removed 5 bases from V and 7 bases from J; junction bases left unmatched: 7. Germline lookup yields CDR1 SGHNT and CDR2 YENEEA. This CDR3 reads CASSLRGYAGYTF. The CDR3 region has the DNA TGTGCCAGCAGCCTCAGGGGGTACGCTGGCTACACCTTC.

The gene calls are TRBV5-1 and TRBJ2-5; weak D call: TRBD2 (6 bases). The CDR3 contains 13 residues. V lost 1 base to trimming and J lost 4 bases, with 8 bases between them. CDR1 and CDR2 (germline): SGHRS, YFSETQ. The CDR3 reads CASSLWRGETQYF. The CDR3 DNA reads TGCGCCAGCAGCTTGTGGCGGGGAGAGACCCAGTACTTC.

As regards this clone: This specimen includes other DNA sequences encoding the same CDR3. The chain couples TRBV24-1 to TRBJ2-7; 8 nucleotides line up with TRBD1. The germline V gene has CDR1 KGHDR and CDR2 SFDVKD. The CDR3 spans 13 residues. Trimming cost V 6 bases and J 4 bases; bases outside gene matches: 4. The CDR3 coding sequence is TGTGCCACCAGTCCCGGACAGGGATACGAGCAGTACTTC. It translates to CATSPGQGYEQYF.